This paragraph reports one T cell receptor (beta chain). Its antigen is unknown. CDR3 length: 14 amino acids. The ends were cut back, 0 bases at V and 5 bases at J, with 12 bases in the middle. Per the germline V gene, CDR1 is SGHRS and CDR2 is YFSETQ. This sample was included in a study of beta chain features in type 1 diabetes. Overall study: Summed over all samples, the examined sorted cells came to fewer than 120 million.

Sequenced material consisted of expressed TCRB transcripts (all of the isolated RNA was reverse transcribed). Only in-frame clones appear in the TCRdb table, and some are missing; sequencing was by immunoSEQ multiplex PCR. This repertoire shows about 260,000 clones, around 24% found once; its top ten account for over 0.01%. The study, taken as a whole, reports: Small HLA sub-analyses could not settle whether HLA shapes TCRB rearrangement. When VDJ junctions were examined, type 1 diabetes patients showed fewer insertions and more deletions. Moderately but significantly shorter TCRB CDR3s were found in Type 1 diabetes patients in all four CD4+ subsets. Naive, central memory and regulatory TCRB repertoires appeared more similar among patients than healthy donors.

V is TRBV5-1 and J is TRBJ2-7, with a weak D call TRBD2 (6 bases). The TCR originated in a woman aged 25-40 years with type 1 diabetes. The sample comprised naive CD4+ T cells from blood. CDR3 amino acids: CASSLVAGSHEQYF. The CDR3 region has the DNA TGCGCCAGCAGCTTGGTTGCGGGATCCCACGAGCAGTACTTC.